These T cell receptor beta chains were read from a single sample in a study of T cells in Graves' hyperthyroidism and ophthalmopathy. TCRdb re-called the multiplex PCR reads through MiXCR, storing one row per CDR3 protein. The sample gives some 800,000 distinct CDR3 sequences, 38% of which show up once; approximately 8.7% is in the top ten. The material sequenced was blood. The receptors stem from a young man with Graves' hyperthyroidism. The CDR3 runs from the conserved cysteine through the conserved F or W. The D gene is left open where the match is weak. For some rows the clone size is stated as once, few or many, or as a class when expanded; others skip it.

12	TRBV5-1	TRBD1	.	TRBJ2-7	CASWTGEYEQYF	TGCGCCAGTTGGACAGGGGAGTACGAGCAGTACTTC
10	TRBV6-6	.	.	TRBJ1-1	CAPGDTEAFF	TGTGCCCCTGGGGACACTGAAGCTTTCTTT
15	TRBV20-1	TRBD2	few	TRBJ2-7	CSANDGGLTSYEQYF	TGCAGTGCTAACGACGGGGGGTTAACCTCCTACGAGCAGTACTTC
14	TRBV2	TRBD1	many	TRBJ1-2	CASSGRGRGYGYTF	TGTGCCAGCAGTGGGAGGGGGCGCGGCTATGGCTACACCTTC
14	TRBV29-1	TRBD1	many	TRBJ2-7	CSVAQGQGLYEQYF	TGCAGCGTTGCCCAGGGACAGGGTCTCTACGAGCAGTACTTC
15	TRBV9	TRBD1	.	TRBJ1-5	CASSRDREGNQPQHF	TGTGCCAGCAGCCGAGACAGGGAGGGAAATCAGCCCCAGCATTTT
15	TRBV19	TRBD1	few	TRBJ1-1	CASSSQGDMNTEAFF	TGTGCCAGTAGTTCTCAGGGGGACATGAACACTGAAGCTTTCTTT
17	TRBV9	TRBD1	many	TRBJ1-1	CASSAVLKGNRGTEAFF	TGTGCCAGCAGCGCGGTACTTAAGGGTAACAGGGGGACTGAAGCTTTCTTT
13	TRBV7-6	.	.	TRBJ2-7	CASSPGGLYEQYF	TGTGCCAGCAGCCCTGGGGGTCTCTACGAGCAGTACTTC
12	TRBV7-9	.	.	TRBJ1-1	CASSSPRTEAFF	TGTGCCAGCAGCTCCCCCAGGACTGAAGCTTTCTTT
13	TRBV29-1	TRBD1	.	TRBJ1-2	CSLRTGDNYGYTF	TGCAGCCTTCGGACAGGGGATAACTATGGCTACACCTTC
14	TRBV7-2	TRBD2	.	TRBJ2-7	CASSSTSAAYEQYF	TGTGCCAGCAGCTCCACTAGCGCCGCCTACGAGCAGTACTTC
15	TRBV7-6	TRBD1	few	TRBJ1-1	CASSSGQGIATEAFF	TGTGCCAGCAGCTCCGGACAGGGGATCGCGACTGAAGCTTTCTTT
15	TRBV10-3	.	few	TRBJ2-7	CATERYSQGVYEQYF	TGTGCCACCGAACGTTACTCTCAGGGAGTTTACGAGCAGTACTTC
15	TRBV5-1	TRBD2	few	TRBJ2-5	CASNERTGGGETQYF	TGCGCCAGCAACGAGAGAACGGGAGGTGGAGAGACCCAGTACTTC
14	TRBV2	.	many	TRBJ1-5	CASTRGEVRQPQHF	TGTGCCAGCACTCGGGGGGAGGTCCGCCAGCCCCAGCATTTT
14	TRBV4-3	.	few	TRBJ2-7	CASSQQDSPYEQYF	TGCGCCAGCAGCCAACAGGACAGCCCGTACGAGCAGTACTTC
14	TRBV19	.	.	TRBJ2-5	CASSIGWLQETQYF	TGTGCCAGTAGTATAGGCTGGCTCCAAGAGACCCAGTACTTC
15	TRBV10-1	.	many	TRBJ1-5	CASSEIRIGDQPQHF	TGCGCCAGCAGTGAGATCCGAATCGGCGATCAGCCCCAGCATTTT
15	TRBV19	TRBD1	.	TRBJ1-6	CASSGTGQWNSPLHF	TGTGCCAGTAGCGGGACAGGGCAGTGGAATTCACCCCTCCACTTT
14	TRBV9	TRBD2	.	TRBJ2-3	CASSVGGRADTQYF	TGTGCCAGCAGCGTAGGCGGGAGGGCAGATACGCAGTATTTT
15	TRBV7-9	TRBD1	once	TRBJ2-5	CASSTGQGRTETQYF	TGTGCCAGCTCAACGGGACAGGGGAGAACGGAGACCCAGTACTTC
15	TRBV7-9	.	many	TRBJ1-1	CASTYPIGRGTEAFF	TGTGCCAGCACCTACCCTATAGGGAGGGGCACTGAAGCTTTCTTT
12	TRBV19	TRBD1	many	TRBJ1-1	CASATGVSEAFF	TGTGCCAGTGCTACAGGGGTCTCTGAAGCTTTCTTT
15	TRBV7-8	.	.	TRBJ1-5	CASSSGGLSNQPQHF	TGTGCCAGCAGCTCGGGGGGACTTAGCAATCAGCCCCAGCATTTT
18	TRBV2	.	many	TRBJ2-2	CASRGPTGKRLNTGELFF	TGTGCCAGCAGGGGACCGACTGGGAAACGGCTTAACACCGGGGAGCTGTTTTTT
12	TRBV2	.	many	TRBJ1-5	CASTIGGQPQHF	TGTGCCAGCACCATCGGGGGACAGCCCCAGCATTTT
14	TRBV6-6	.	.	TRBJ2-7	CASSYEGRSYEQYF	TGTGCCAGCAGTTACGAGGGTCGCTCCTACGAGCAGTACTTC
15	TRBV2	.	.	TRBJ1-6	CASSQVGQTDSPLHF	TGTGCCAGCAGCCAAGTAGGACAAACCGATTCACCCCTCCACTTT
14	TRBV4-1	.	many	TRBJ1-2	CASSQTGDWHGYTF	TGCGCCAGCAGCCAAACCGGGGACTGGCATGGCTACACCTTC
13	TRBV7-9	.	once	TRBJ2-7	CASAEQGSYEQYF	TGTGCCAGCGCTGAACAGGGCTCCTACGAGCAGTACTTC
14	TRBV12-3/TRBV12-4	.	.	TRBJ2-7	CASSFGGISYEQYF	TGTGCCAGCAGTTTTGGCGGTATCTCCTACGAGCAGTACTTC
12	TRBV5-6	.	many	TRBJ1-2	CASSRIEGNYTF	TGTGCCAGCAGTCGAATTGAGGGCAACTACACCTTC
11	TRBV29-1	.	many	TRBJ2-5	CSVGKGETQYF	TGCAGCGTTGGAAAAGGAGAGACCCAGTACTTC
14	TRBV10-3	TRBD1	.	TRBJ2-7	CAISEIQGASEQYF	TGTGCCATCAGTGAGATACAGGGGGCTAGCGAGCAGTACTTC
12	TRBV20-1	.	.	TRBJ2-5	CSATSSGGTQYF	TGCAGTGCCACCTCTAGTGGAGGGACCCAGTACTTC
13	TRBV9	.	.	TRBJ2-3	CASSVGSTDTQYF	TGTGCCAGCAGCGTAGGGAGCACAGATACGCAGTATTTT
12	TRBV2	.	once	TRBJ2-7	CASLSPGYEQYF	TGTGCCAGCTTATCTCCAGGCTACGAGCAGTACTTC
14	TRBV29-1	.	many	TRBJ1-5	CSALEWRSNQPQHF	TGCAGCGCCCTGGAGTGGCGGAGCAATCAGCCCCAGCATTTT
15	TRBV29-1	.	many	TRBJ2-5	CSVGGWGSTQETQYF	TGCAGCGTTGGGGGGTGGGGCTCTACGCAAGAGACCCAGTACTTC
16	TRBV7-2	TRBD1	.	TRBJ2-5	CASSTQTGTGLETQYF	TGTGCCAGCAGCACTCAAACCGGGACAGGGTTGGAGACCCAGTACTTC
15	TRBV20-1	TRBD1	few	TRBJ2-5	CSARDGDRVQETQYF	TGCAGTGCTAGAGATGGGGACAGGGTACAAGAGACCCAGTACTTC
13	TRBV6-2/TRBV6-3	.	few	TRBJ1-1	CASSYVAGTEAFF	TGTGCCAGCAGTTACGTCGCGGGGACTGAAGCTTTCTTT
14	TRBV20-1	TRBD1	.	TRBJ1-2	CSAMGQGAHYGYTF	TGCAGTGCCATGGGACAGGGGGCGCACTATGGCTACACCTTC
13	TRBV7-2	.	many	TRBJ2-5	CASSPQEGETQYF	TGTGCCAGCAGCCCCCAGGAGGGGGAGACCCAGTACTTC
17	TRBV7-9	TRBD2	.	TRBJ2-5	CASSSTTSGAYQETQYF	TGTGCCAGCAGCTCTACTACTAGCGGGGCGTACCAAGAGACCCAGTACTTC
15	TRBV7-9	TRBD1	once	TRBJ1-2	CASSPGAGTAYGYTF	TGTGCCAGCTCACCAGGCGCCGGGACAGCCTATGGCTACACCTTC
12	TRBV9	.	.	TRBJ2-6	CASSPHLDGLTF	TGTGCCAGCAGCCCCCATTTGGACGGCCTGACTTTC
12	TRBV6-5	.	many	TRBJ2-5	CATGEGWETQYF	TGTGCCACGGGGGAAGGTTGGGAGACCCAGTACTTC
15	TRBV10-2	TRBD2	.	TRBJ2-5	CASSEVGGGQETQYF	TGCGCCAGCAGTGAAGTGGGGGGGGGCCAAGAGACCCAGTACTTC
12	TRBV29-1	TRBD1	many	TRBJ1-2	CSVGGQGFGYTF	TGCAGCGTTGGAGGACAGGGGTTTGGCTACACCTTC